Described below is a single T cell receptor beta chain sequence and its context. Its antigen remains unknown. Unexposed donor CD4+ T cells date from about 2011-2018, before the COVID-19 pandemic. The cells were cultured for 10 days before CD4+ T cells were isolated. Unexposed-donor CD4+ T cells were probed with SARS-CoV-2 S/N and four cold-coronavirus spikes, cells permitting. The entry originates in a study of CD4 T cells in relation to SARS-CoV-2 and coronaviruses. Study details: ViraFEST: roughly ten-day antigen culture of PBMCs, then TCR beta CDR3 sequencing. The HLA restriction of the shared crossreactive spike epitopes was mapped.

Germline CDR1 is GTSNPN and CDR2 is SVGIG (reference sequence). This CDR3 spans 12 amino acids. V was clipped by 8 bases and J by 1 base, with 11 bases between them. Generated by immunoSEQ multiplex PCR, the TCRdb table keeps only in-frame clones and is missing some. The sample has around 25,000 clones; less than 85% are singletons. The chain carries TRBV30 and TRBJ1-1; perhaps TRBD1 as D (5 bases). Sequenced sample: CD4+ T cells from PBMCs, cultured in vitro. The TCR comes from a human donor in good health. CDR3 in amino acids: CAGGGKNTEAFF. DNA for the CDR3: TGTGCCGGGGGGGGAAAGAACACTGAAGCTTTCTTT.